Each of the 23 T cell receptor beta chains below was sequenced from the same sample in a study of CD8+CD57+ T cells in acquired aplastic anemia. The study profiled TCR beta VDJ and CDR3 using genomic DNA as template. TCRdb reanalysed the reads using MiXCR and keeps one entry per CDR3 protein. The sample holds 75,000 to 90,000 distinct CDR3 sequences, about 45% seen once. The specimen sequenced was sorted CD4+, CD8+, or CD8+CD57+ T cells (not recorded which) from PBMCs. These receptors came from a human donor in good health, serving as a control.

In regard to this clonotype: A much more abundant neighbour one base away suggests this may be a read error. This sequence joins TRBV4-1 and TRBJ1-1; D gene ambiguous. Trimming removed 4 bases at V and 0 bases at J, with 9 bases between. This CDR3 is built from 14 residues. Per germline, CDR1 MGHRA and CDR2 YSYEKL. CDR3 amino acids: CASSRTSLNTEAFF. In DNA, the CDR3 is TGCGCCAGCAGCCGCACCAGCCTGAACACTGAAGCTTTCTTT.

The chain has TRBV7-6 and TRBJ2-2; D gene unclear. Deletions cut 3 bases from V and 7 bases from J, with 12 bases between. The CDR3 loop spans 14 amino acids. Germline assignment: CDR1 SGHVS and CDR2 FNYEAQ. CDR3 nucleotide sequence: TGTGCCAGCAGCTTTACTACCGGTGGCGGGGAGCTGTTTTTT. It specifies CASSFTTGGGELFF.

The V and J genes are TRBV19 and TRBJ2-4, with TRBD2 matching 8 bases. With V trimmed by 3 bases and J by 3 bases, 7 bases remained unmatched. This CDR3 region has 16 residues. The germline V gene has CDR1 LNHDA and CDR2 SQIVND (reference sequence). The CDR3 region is CASSINSGVGKNIQYF. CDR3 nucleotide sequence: TGTGCCAGTAGTATTAATAGCGGGGTGGGCAAAAACATTCAGTACTTC.

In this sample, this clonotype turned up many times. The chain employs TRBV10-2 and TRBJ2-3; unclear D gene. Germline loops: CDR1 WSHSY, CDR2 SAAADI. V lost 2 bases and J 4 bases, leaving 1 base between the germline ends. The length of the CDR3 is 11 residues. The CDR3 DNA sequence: TGCGCCAGCAGTGAGGCAGATACGCAGTATTTT. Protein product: CASSEADTQYF.

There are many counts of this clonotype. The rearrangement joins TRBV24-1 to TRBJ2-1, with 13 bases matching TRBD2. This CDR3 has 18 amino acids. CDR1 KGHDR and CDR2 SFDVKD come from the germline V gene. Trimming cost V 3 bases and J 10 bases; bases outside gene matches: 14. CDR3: CATSDPYRTSGSPREQFF. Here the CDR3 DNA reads TGTGCCACCAGTGATCCATACCGGACTAGCGGGAGCCCCAGGGAGCAGTTCTTC.

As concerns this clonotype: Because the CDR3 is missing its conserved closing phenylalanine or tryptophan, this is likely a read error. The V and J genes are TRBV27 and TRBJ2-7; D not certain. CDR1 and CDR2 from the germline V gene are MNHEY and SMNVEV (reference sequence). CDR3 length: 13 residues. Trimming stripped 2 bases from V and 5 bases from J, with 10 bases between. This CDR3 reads CASSLSPGHEQYL. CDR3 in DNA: TGTGCCAGCAGTTTAAGCCCCGGCCACGAGCAGTACCTC.

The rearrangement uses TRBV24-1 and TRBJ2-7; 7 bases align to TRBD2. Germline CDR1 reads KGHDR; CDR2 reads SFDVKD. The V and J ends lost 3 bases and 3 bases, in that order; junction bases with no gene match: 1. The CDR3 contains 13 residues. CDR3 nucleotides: TGTGCCACCAGTGATGGGGGGGGCTACGAGCAGTACTTC. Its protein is CATSDGGGYEQYF.

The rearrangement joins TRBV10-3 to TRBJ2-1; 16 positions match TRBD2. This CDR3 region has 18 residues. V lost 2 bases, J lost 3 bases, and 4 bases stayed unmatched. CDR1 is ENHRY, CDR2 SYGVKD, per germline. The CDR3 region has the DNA TGTGCCATCAGTGAGGCGGGACTAGCGGGAGGGTACTACAATGAGCAGTTCTTC. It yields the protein CAISEAGLAGGYYNEQFF.

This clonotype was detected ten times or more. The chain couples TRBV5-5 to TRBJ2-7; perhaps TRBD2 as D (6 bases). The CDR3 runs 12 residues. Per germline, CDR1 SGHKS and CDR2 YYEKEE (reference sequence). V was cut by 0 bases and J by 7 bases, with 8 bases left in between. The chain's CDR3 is CASSLDGGEQYF. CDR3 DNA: TGTGCCAGCAGCTTGGACGGGGGTGAGCAGTACTTC.

As DNA, the CDR3 is TGTGCCAGCAGCTTAGCGGGGGGAAGGGGAGAGACCCAGTACTTC. This sequence encodes CASSLAGGRGETQYF. The V call is TRBV7-7, the J call TRBJ2-5, with D possibly TRBD2 on 6 matching bases. Germline V gives CDR1 SSHAT, CDR2 FNYEAQ (reference sequence). The CDR3 loop spans 15 amino acids. V gave up 0 bases and J gave up 4 bases, with 12 bases separating them.

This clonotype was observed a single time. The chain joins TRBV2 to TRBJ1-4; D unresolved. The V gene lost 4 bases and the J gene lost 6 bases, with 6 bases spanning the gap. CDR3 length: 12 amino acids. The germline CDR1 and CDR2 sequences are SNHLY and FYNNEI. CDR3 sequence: CASSGDYEKLFF. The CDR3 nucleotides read TGTGCCAGCAGTGGGGATTATGAAAAACTGTTTTTT.

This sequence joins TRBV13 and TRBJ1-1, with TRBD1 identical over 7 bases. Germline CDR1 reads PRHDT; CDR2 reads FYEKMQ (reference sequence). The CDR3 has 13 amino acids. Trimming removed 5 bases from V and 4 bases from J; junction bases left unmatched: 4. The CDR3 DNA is TGTGCCAGCAGCCCGCAGGGGGGCACTGAAGCTTTCTTT. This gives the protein CASSPQGGTEAFF. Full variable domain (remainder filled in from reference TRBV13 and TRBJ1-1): AAGVIQSPRHLIKEKRETATLKCYPIPRHDTVYWYQQGPGQDPQFLISFYEKMQSDKGSIPDRFSAQQFSDYHSELNMSSLELGDSALYFCASSPQGGTEAFFGQGTRLTVV.

CDR3 sequence (DNA): TGTGCCAGCAGCTTATGGGGGACCGGGGCGCCCCAGCATTTT. It yields the protein CASSLWGTGAPQHF. The chain couples TRBV7-2 to TRBJ1-5; maybe TRBD1 (5 bases). Trimming removed 2 bases at V and 9 bases at J, with 14 bases between. Germline values: CDR1 SGHTA, CDR2 FQGNSA. This CDR3 comprises 14 residues.

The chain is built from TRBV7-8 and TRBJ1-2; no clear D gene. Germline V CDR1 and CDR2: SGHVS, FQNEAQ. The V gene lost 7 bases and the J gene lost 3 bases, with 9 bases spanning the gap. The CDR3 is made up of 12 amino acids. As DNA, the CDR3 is TGTGCCAGCATGTCGGACGACTATGGCTACACCTTC. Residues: CASMSDDYGYTF.

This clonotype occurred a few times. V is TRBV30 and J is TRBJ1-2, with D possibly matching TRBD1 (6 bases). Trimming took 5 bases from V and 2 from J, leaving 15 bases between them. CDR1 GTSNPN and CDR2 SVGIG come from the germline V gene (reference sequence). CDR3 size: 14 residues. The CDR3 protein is CAWSMGALNYGYTF. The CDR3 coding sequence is TGTGCCTGGTCGATGGGGGCCCTGAACTATGGCTACACCTTC.

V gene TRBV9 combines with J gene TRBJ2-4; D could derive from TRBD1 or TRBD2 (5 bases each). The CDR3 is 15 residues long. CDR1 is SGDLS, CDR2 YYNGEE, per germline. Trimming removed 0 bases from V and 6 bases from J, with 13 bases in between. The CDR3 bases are TGTGCCAGCAGCGTAGCCGCTGGTGGGGGAAACATTCAGTACTTC. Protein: CASSVAAGGGNIQYF.

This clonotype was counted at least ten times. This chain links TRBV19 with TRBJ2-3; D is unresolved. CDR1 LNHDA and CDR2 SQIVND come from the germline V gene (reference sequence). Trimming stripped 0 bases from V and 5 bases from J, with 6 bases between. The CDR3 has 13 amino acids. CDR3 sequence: CASSIDHRDTQYF. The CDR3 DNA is TGTGCCAGTAGTATAGATCACCGAGATACGCAGTATTTT. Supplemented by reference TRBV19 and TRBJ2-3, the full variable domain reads DGGITQSPKYLFRKEGQNVTLSCEQNLNHDAMYWYRQDPGQGLRLIYYSQIVNDFQKGDIAEGYSVSREKKESFPLTVTSAQKNPTAFYLCASSIDHRDTQYFGPGTRLTVL.

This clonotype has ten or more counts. DNA of the CDR3: TGTGCCAGCAGCCATCAACGGGACAGGGGCAAAGATACGCAGTATTTT. This gives the protein CASSHQRDRGKDTQYF. The chain is built from TRBV13 and TRBJ2-3, with 10 bases aligning to TRBD1. With 5 bases clipped from V and 5 bases from J, the junction kept 10 bases outside the gene matches. This CDR3 spans 16 amino acids. CDR1 is PRHDT and CDR2 is FYEKMQ in the germline V gene (reference sequence).

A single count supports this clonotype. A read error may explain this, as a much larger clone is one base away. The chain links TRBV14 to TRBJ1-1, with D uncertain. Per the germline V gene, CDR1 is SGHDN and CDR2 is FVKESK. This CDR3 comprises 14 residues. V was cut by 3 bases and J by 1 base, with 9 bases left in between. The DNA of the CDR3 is TGTGCCAGCAGCCATCGGGCTAGGAACACTGAAGCTTTCTTT. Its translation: CASSHRARNTEAFF.

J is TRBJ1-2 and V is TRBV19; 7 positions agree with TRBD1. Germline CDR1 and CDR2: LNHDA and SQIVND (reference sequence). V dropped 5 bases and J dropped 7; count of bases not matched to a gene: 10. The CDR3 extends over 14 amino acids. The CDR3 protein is CASSDDRASGGYTF. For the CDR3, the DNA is TGTGCCAGTAGTGACGACAGGGCGTCGGGTGGCTACACCTTC.

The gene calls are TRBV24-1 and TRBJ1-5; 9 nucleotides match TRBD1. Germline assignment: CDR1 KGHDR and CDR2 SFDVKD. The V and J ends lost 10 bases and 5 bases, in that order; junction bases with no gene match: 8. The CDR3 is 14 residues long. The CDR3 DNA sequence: TGTGCCACTAGCGAAACAGGGGGCGATCAGCCCCAGCATTTT. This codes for CATSETGGDQPQHF.

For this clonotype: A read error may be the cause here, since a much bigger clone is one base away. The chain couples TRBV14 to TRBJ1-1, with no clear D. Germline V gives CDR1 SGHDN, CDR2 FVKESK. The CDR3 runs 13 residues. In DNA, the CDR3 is TGTGCCGGCAGCCAGAGAGGGCACACTGAAGCTTTCTTT. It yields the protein CAGSQRGHTEAFF.

The CDR3 DNA sequence: TGTGCCACCAGTGACTCCGGTCGTTCAAATACGCAGTATTTT. This sequence encodes CATSDSGRSNTQYF. V and J are TRBV24-1 and TRBJ2-3, with no clear D. CDR3 size: 14 residues. V lost 4 bases, J lost 7 bases, and 14 bases lay in between. Germline loops: CDR1 KGHDR, CDR2 SFDVKD.